The 5 T cell receptor beta chains reported below all come from one sample, sequenced in a study of OX40 agonist ivuxolimab in advanced cancers. The data were produced by immunoSEQ multiplex PCR, yet TCRdb's version contains in-frame clones alone and is incomplete. This sample has roughly 57,000 clones, with roughly 84% found just once. Source: CD4+ or CD8+ T cells sorted from blood, taken in a trial of the OX40 agonist ivuxolimab. These receptors all stem from an adult with an advanced solid tumor such as melanoma, head and neck, liver or kidney cancer.

This clone was detected only once. The chain recombines TRBV5-5 with TRBJ2-5, with a tentative D call TRBD1 (5 bases). V was shortened by 0 bases and J by 5 bases, with 8 bases between the two germline ends. Per germline, CDR1 SGHKS and CDR2 YYEKEE (reference sequence). The CDR3 length is 13 residues. CDR3 region: CASSLAGPETQYF. In nucleotides, the CDR3 is TGTGCCAGCAGCTTGGCAGGGCCGGAGACCCAGTACTTC. The full variable domain, with the rest looked up from reference TRBV5-5 and TRBJ2-5, is DAGVTQSPTHLIKTRGQQVTLRCSPISGHKSVSWYQQVLGQGPQFIFQYYEKEERGRGNFPDRFSARQFPNYSSELNVNALLLGDSALYLCASSLAGPETQYFGPGTRLLVL.

DNA of the CDR3: TGCAGCGCCCGCCCTCGGGGCAATGAGCAGTTCTTC. This gives the protein CSARPRGNEQFF. The chain employs TRBV29-1 and TRBJ2-1; possibly TRBD2 for D (5 bases). V was trimmed by 7 bases and J by 6 bases, leaving 13 bases between them. CDR3 length equals 12 residues. Per germline, CDR1 SQVTM and CDR2 ANQGSEA.

The V and J genes are TRBV5-4 and TRBJ2-3; 11 bases are shared with TRBD2. The junction had 9 bases not matched to a gene; V was cut back by 0 bases and J by 6 bases. The CDR3 is 17 residues long. Looked up from germline, CDR1 is SGHNT and CDR2 is YYREEE (reference sequence). CDR3 coding DNA: TGTGCCAGCAGCTTGGGGGGTAGCGGGAGGGCCGTGGATACGCAGTATTTT. This codes for CASSLGGSGRAVDTQYF.

The gene calls are TRBV6-5 and TRBJ2-3; 8 bases are shared with TRBD1. J lost 1 base, V lost 4 bases, and 4 bases had no gene match. CDR1 MNHEY and CDR2 SVGAGI come from the germline V gene. This CDR3 has 15 residues. The DNA for the CDR3 is TGTGCCAGCAGTTTAGGGACAGGAGGCACAGATACGCAGTATTTT. Translation gives CASSLGTGGTDTQYF.

This chain uses TRBV6-6 with TRBJ1-2; 8 bases match TRBD1. CDR1 and CDR2 from the germline V gene are MNHNY and SVGAGI (reference sequence). The CDR3 runs to 15 residues. V shed 5 bases and J 4 bases; nucleotides not matched to a gene: 9. CDR3 residues: CASSPWTGLGYGYTF. CDR3 nucleotide sequence: TGTGCCAGCAGTCCCTGGACAGGGTTGGGCTATGGCTACACCTTC.